The 21 T cell receptor beta chains below all came from one sample that was sequenced in a study of tumor-infiltrating lymphocytes in primary liver carcinoma. TCR beta cDNA came from roughly 0.45 ug total RNA, primed with a constant-region primer. Generation of the TCR beta libraries relied on three nested multiplex PCR rounds using slightly modified ARM-PCR. The first two PCR rounds used TRBV1-TRBV30 primers with a Cbeta primer, 9 to 10 cycles each. From the multiplex PCR reads, TCRdb called clonotypes with MiXCR, one entry per CDR3 protein. The table shows 95,000 to 150,000 distinct CDR3 sequences, with 60% to 70% occurring only once. For each extraction, RNA and DNA were obtained together from approximately 20-30 mg of unsorted bulk tissue. Sequencing input: liver tumor tissue from sampling region 1. Indicated subset: tumor region T1, superior pole. These receptors came from a woman aged 60 to 75 with primary liver carcinoma and hepatitis B virus infection.

Points on this clonotype: The junction departs from the called germline gene at one end, perhaps through a read error. This chain links TRBV11-1 with TRBJ2-2; the match to TRBD2 covers 8 bases. Germline CDR1 and CDR2: SGHAT and FQDESV (reference sequence). The length of the CDR3 is 17 residues. Here the CDR3 reads CASSFPAGGVNTGEMFF. For the CDR3, the DNA is TGTGCCAGCAGCTTTCCTGCGGGAGGCGTGAACACCGGGGAGATGTTTTTT.

This clonotype was counted at least ten times. V gene TRBV4-1 combines with J gene TRBJ2-1, with TRBD1 matching over 7 bases. CDR3 length equals 12 residues. CDR1 and CDR2 from the germline V gene are MGHRA and YSYEKL. V trimming: 4 bases; J trimming: 8 bases; junction bases outside the gene matches: 2. CDR3 amino acids: CASSRTGDEQFF. CDR3 sequence (DNA): TGCGCCAGCAGCCGTACAGGGGATGAGCAGTTCTTC.

Remarks on this clonotype: The conserved phenylalanine or tryptophan normally closing the CDR3 is absent here, so this likely arose from a read error. DNA of the CDR3: TGTGCCAGCACCACCCGAGACCCTCTCACCTACGAGCAGTACTCC. Protein sequence: CASTTRDPLTYEQYS. The chain combines TRBV28 with TRBJ2-7; D remains ambiguous. The length of the CDR3 is 15 residues. Per germline, CDR1 MDHEN and CDR2 SYDVKM. With 7 bases removed from V and 2 bases from J, the gap between germline ends came to 18 bases.

This clonotype showed up just once. The junction departs from the called germline gene at one end, perhaps through a read error. This rearrangement joins TRBV14 to TRBJ2-3; 7 bases align to TRBD2. The CDR3 runs to 11 residues. Germline V lookup: CDR1 SGHDN, CDR2 FVKESK. CDR3 sequence reads: CASSQVCGRDF. The CDR3 region has the DNA TGTGCCAGCAGTCAAGTTTGCGGGAGAGATTTT.

As concerns this clonotype: A much larger clone differs from this one at a single base, so this may be a read error. This chain joins TRBV6-1 and TRBJ2-7, with D maybe TRBD1 (5 bases). The CDR3 is 16 amino acids. The V gene's germline CDR1 is MNHNS and CDR2 SASEGT. V lost 2 bases and J lost 2, with 16 bases in between. CDR3 amino acids: CASSEPGSTRPYEQYF. In nucleotides, the CDR3 is TGTGCCAGCAGTGAACCAGGGTCTACACGACCCTACGAGCAGTACTTC.

This clonotype was counted a few times. The chain is built from TRBV7-9 and TRBJ2-1; D is possibly TRBD1 (6 bases). This CDR3 region has 15 residues. In germline, CDR1 is SEHNR, CDR2 FQNEAQ (reference sequence). Between the trimmed V and J ends, which lost 2 bases and 0 bases, there was a span of 8 bases. CDR3 in DNA: TGTGCCAGCAGCTTAAGGGGGAACTCCTACAATGAGCAGTTCTTC. Residues: CASSLRGNSYNEQFF. Using reference TRBV7-9 and TRBJ2-1 for the parts outside the CDR3, the full variable domain is DTGVSQNPRHKITKRGQNVTFRCDPISEHNRLYWYRQTLGQGPEFLTYFQNEAQLEKSRLLSDRFSAERPKGSFSTLEIQRTEQGDSAMYLCASSLRGNSYNEQFFGPGTRLTVL.

This chain uses TRBV5-1 with TRBJ2-1; D gene unclear. Germline values: CDR1 SGHRS, CDR2 YFSETQ. The CDR3 is 16 residues long. Trimming shortened V by 0 bases and J by 0 bases, and 10 bases separated the two germline ends. CDR3 nucleotides: TGCGCCAGCAGCTTGGATCGGGCGGCCTCCTACAATGAGCAGTTCTTC. Translation gives CASSLDRAASYNEQFF.

The chain links TRBV7-8 to TRBJ2-5, with unresolved D. This CDR3 spans 14 amino acids. Deletions cut 1 base from V and 6 bases from J, with 12 bases between. The germline gives CDR1 SGHVS, CDR2 FQNEAQ. CDR3 region: CASSLVEQSKTQYF. In DNA form, the CDR3 reads TGTGCCAGCAGCTTAGTAGAGCAGTCAAAGACCCAGTACTTC.

Concerning this clonotype itself: Germline and junction disagree at one end, which may indicate a read error. The CDR3 reads CTSSPNDRVGYNEQFF. DNA for the CDR3: TGCACCAGCAGCCCAAATGACAGGGTAGGCTACAATGAGCAGTTCTTC. The genes are TRBV5-1 and TRBJ2-1; 7 nucleotides line up with TRBD1. CDR3 size: 16 residues. Germline V gene sequence: CDR1 SGHRS, CDR2 YFSETQ.

The gene calls are TRBV29-1 and TRBJ2-1; D might be TRBD1 or TRBD2, each matching 5 bases. The CDR3 has 14 amino acids. Germline CDR1 is SQVTM and CDR2 is ANQGSEA. The ends were cut back, 7 bases at V and 7 bases at J, with 20 bases in the middle. CDR3 loop: CSAHIIRGVNEQFF. For the CDR3, the DNA is TGCAGCGCCCATATTATACGGGGCGTGAATGAGCAGTTCTTC.

A note on this clonotype: A junction boundary mismatches the germline segment, possibly from a read error. The V call is TRBV11-2, the J call TRBJ2-7; the match to TRBD2 covers 7 bases. CDR3 length: 16 amino acids. Per germline, CDR1 SGHAT and CDR2 FQNNGV. CDR3 protein: CASRKPGLAELYGQYF. The CDR3 DNA is TGTGCCAGCAGGAAACCGGGTCTAGCGGAGCTCTACGGGCAGTACTTC.

The table lists this clonotype with a count of one. The J gene is TRBJ2-7, the V gene TRBV12-3 or TRBV12-4, with D unclear. This CDR3 contains 12 residues. V was pared by 4 bases and J by 6 bases, with 10 bases between. CDR3 residues: CASSCTRREQYF. The CDR3 coding sequence is TGTGCCAGCAGTTGCACAAGGCGCGAGCAGTACTTC.

This clonotype appeared once. An end of the junction differs from the germline gene, which may be a read error. The chain has TRBV7-8 and TRBJ2-1; no clear D gene. The CDR3 is 15 amino acids. From germline, CDR1 is SGHVS and CDR2 FQNEAQ. The CDR3 DNA reads TGTGCCAGCAGCTCGCGCGTGCGACTGTTCATTGGGCAGTCCTTC. It codes for CASSSRVRLFIGQSF.

A few counts support this clonotype. The rearrangement links TRBV28 to TRBJ2-5; D might be TRBD2 (7 bases). CDR1 is MDHEN and CDR2 is SYDVKM in the germline V gene. This CDR3 region has 14 residues. Trimming pared 1 base from V and 5 bases from J, leaving 11 bases between. CDR3 nucleotide sequence: TGTGCCAGCAGTTTATACGGGGGGCCGGAGACCCAGTACTTC. Its translation is CASSLYGGPETQYF.

Worth noting for this clonotype: The germline gene is not matched at one end of the junction; a read error may be the cause. V usage is TRBV6-6 and J usage is TRBJ1-2; the match to TRBD1 covers 8 bases. This CDR3 is built from 15 residues. Per germline, CDR1 MNHNY and CDR2 SVGAGI (reference sequence). The CDR3 protein is CAGSSRTGSNYGYTF. CDR3 in DNA: TGTGCCGGCAGTTCGCGGACAGGGTCCAACTATGGCTACACCTTC.

About this clonotype itself: A much more abundant neighbour one base away suggests this may be a read error. The missing conserved phenylalanine or tryptophan at the end of this CDR3 makes a read error likely. This chain joins TRBV6-5 and TRBJ2-7; D is tentatively TRBD1 or TRBD2 (6 bases each). The CDR3 runs to 15 residues. V was pared by 2 bases and J by 3 bases, with 14 bases between. CDR1 is MNHEY and CDR2 is SVGAGI in the germline V gene. This CDR3 is CASSYRGVGGYEQYL. CDR3 nucleotides: TGTGCCAGCAGTTACAGGGGGGTCGGGGGCTACGAGCAGTACCTC.

This clonotype was seen a handful of times. This sequence joins TRBV28 and TRBJ1-5; 10 bases fit TRBD1. Germline V CDR1 and CDR2: MDHEN, SYDVKM. The CDR3 runs to 15 residues. The J segment lost 9 bases and the V segment lost 4 bases, leaving 9 bases of the junction unmatched. CDR3 DNA sequence: TGTGCCAGCAGTTCCCCCGGGACAGGGGCCCTGCCCCAGCATTTT. Translating it yields CASSSPGTGALPQHF. Based on the CDR3 plus reference TRBV28 and TRBJ1-5, the full variable domain is DVKVTQSSRYLVKRTGEKVFLECVQDMDHENMFWYRQDPGLGLRLIYFSYDVKMKEKGDIPEGYSVSREKKERFSLILESASTNQTSMYLCASSSPGTGALPQHFGDGTRLSIL.

This clonotype was picked up one time. Being one base from a much bigger clone, this may be a read error. V is TRBV10-3 and J is TRBJ2-3; 9 nucleotides match TRBD2. Germline assignment: CDR1 ENHRY and CDR2 SYGVKD. The CDR3 spans 19 residues. This CDR3 is CAISSPNGLPGTSTDTQDF. CDR3 bases: TGTGCCATCAGCTCTCCTAACGGACTACCTGGGACTAGCACAGATACGCAGGATTTT.

Note on this clonotype: The junction shows a germline mismatch at one end, possibly a read error. The V call is TRBV11-2, the J call TRBJ1-1; D remains ambiguous. CDR3 size: 15 residues. The germline V gene encodes CDR1 SGHAT and CDR2 FQNNGV. CDR3 amino acids: CASSLYPSVNTEAFF. In DNA, the CDR3 is TGTGCTAGCAGCTTATATCCCTCGGTGAACACTGAAGCTTTCTTT.

With regard to this clonotype: A single base separates this from a much larger clone, so it may be a read error. The V call is TRBV6-6, the J call TRBJ2-4; 9 nucleotides match TRBD1. V trimming: 10 bases; J trimming: 2 bases; junction bases outside the gene matches: 18. Germline CDR1 is MNHNY and CDR2 is SVGAGI (reference sequence). This CDR3 has 18 amino acids. The DNA of the CDR3 is TGTGCCAACACCCCCCGACCGGGACAGGGTTTAACCAAAAACATTCAGTACTTC. It translates to CANTPRPGQGLTKNIQYF.

Details on this clonotype: A much larger clonotype is one base distant, so this may be a read error. Likely a read error: the CDR3 ends without its conserved phenylalanine or tryptophan. This chain uses TRBV6-1 with TRBJ2-5; 8 nucleotides match TRBD1. The junction had 5 bases not matched to a gene; V was cut back by 4 bases and J by 4 bases. Germline V lookup: CDR1 MNHNS, CDR2 SASEGT. The CDR3 length is 14 residues. The CDR3 DNA is TGTGCCAGCAGTGTTGCAGGGGGCAGAGAGACCCAGTACTCC. Amino acids: CASSVAGGRETQYS.